A selection of T cell receptor beta chains follows, all from one sample in a study of metastatic and nonmetastatic thyroid tumors. TCRdb re-clonotyped the PCR reads via MiXCR. The top ten clones hold roughly two fifths of a sample with roughly 29,000 clones, 20% to 25% of them seen once. Sequenced: blood. These receptors came from a female donor with papillary thyroid cancer or a benign thyroid nodule (not recorded which). Some clones in this sample may be carry-over from other donors' samples. Each CDR3 is given with its conserved first and last residue. D genes are given only for firm matches. Rows give clone size only sometimes, using once, few, many, or a class for an expanded clone.

j_call clone_size d_call v_call cdr3_aa cdr3_nt
TRBJ2-7 NA TRBD1 TRBV5-1 CASSRDRGVEQYF TGCGCCAGCAGCCGTGACAGGGGGGTCGAGCAGTACTTC
TRBJ1-2 NA TRBD1 TRBV20-1 CSGTDRGRPNYGYTF TGCAGTGGAACGGACAGGGGAAGACCTAACTATGGCTACACCTTC
TRBJ2-1 many TRBD1 TRBV5-1 CASSSDRGTVGEQFF TGCGCCAGCAGCTCAGACAGGGGTACGGTTGGTGAGCAGTTCTTC
TRBJ2-7 few NA TRBV6-1 CASTDRSSYEQYF TGTGCCAGCACCGACCGGAGCTCCTACGAGCAGTACTTC
TRBJ2-1 many TRBD1 TRBV2 CASSSRGFGLRDEQFF TGTGCCAGCAGTTCCAGGGGGTTCGGGCTGCGGGATGAGCAGTTCTTC
TRBJ1-6 many NA TRBV7-3 CASSLYSTDSPLHF TGTGCCAGCAGCTTATACTCGACAGATTCACCCCTCCACTTT
TRBJ1-6 NA NA TRBV20-1 CSAISGTLNNSPLHF TGCAGTGCTATAAGTGGGACACTAAATAATTCACCCCTCCACTTT
TRBJ2-5 many NA TRBV7-9 CASSLGASWQTQYF TGTGCCAGCAGCTTAGGAGCTAGCTGGCAGACCCAGTACTTC
TRBJ2-1 NA NA TRBV20-1 CSAREGHVFGDSYNEQFF TGCAGTGCTAGAGAGGGACATGTGTTTGGGGACTCCTACAATGAGCAGTTCTTC
TRBJ2-1 many TRBD2 TRBV20-1 CSASSGLAGGIEQFF TGCAGTGCTAGTTCGGGACTAGCGGGGGGGATTGAGCAGTTCTTC
TRBJ2-1 many TRBD2 TRBV20-1 CSARDPREGPYNEQFF TGCAGTGCTAGAGATCCTCGGGAGGGCCCCTACAATGAGCAGTTCTTC
TRBJ1-3 many NA TRBV4-1 CASSQENTGNTIYF TGCGCCAGCAGCCAAGAAAATACCGGAAACACCATATATTTT
TRBJ1-6 few TRBD1 TRBV6-7 CASSYCRWTGGINSPLHF TGTGCCAGCAGTTACTGCCGGTGGACAGGGGGGATAAATTCACCCCTCCACTTT
TRBJ2-1 few TRBD1 TRBV7-6 CASSLVPGQYNEQFF TGTGCCAGCAGCTTAGTTCCGGGACAGTACAATGAGCAGTTCTTC
TRBJ1-1 many NA TRBV6-1 CASLLPPDRWNTEAFF TGTGCCAGCCTACTCCCCCCAGACCGCTGGAACACTGAAGCTTTCTTT
TRBJ2-7 many TRBD1 TRBV10-3 CAISEGGQGDHEQYF TGTGCCATCAGTGAGGGAGGACAGGGGGACCACGAGCAGTACTTC
TRBJ2-7 many NA TRBV20-1 CSARGRNEQYF TGCAGTGCTAGAGGTAGAAACGAGCAGTACTTC
TRBJ2-7 many NA TRBV13 CASSLKGVYEQYF TGTGCCAGCAGCCTTAAAGGGGTATACGAGCAGTACTTC
TRBJ2-2 many NA TRBV19 CASSIGWGPGELFF TGTGCCAGTAGTATCGGGTGGGGCCCCGGGGAGCTGTTTTTT
TRBJ2-1 NA TRBD2 TRBV20-1 CSDRDLAGGPRFNEQFF TGCAGTGATAGAGATCTAGCGGGAGGGCCCAGGTTCAATGAGCAGTTCTTC
TRBJ2-2 many TRBD1 TRBV7-2 CASSPERDRGRYGELFF TGTGCCAGCAGCCCCGAGCGGGACAGGGGGCGATACGGGGAGCTGTTTTTT
TRBJ1-3 NA NA TRBV4-1 CASSQGRANGNTIYF TGCGCCAGCAGCCAAGGCCGGGCTAATGGAAACACCATATATTTT
TRBJ2-5 many NA TRBV4-2 CASSHQSGDLRQETQYF TGTGCCAGCAGCCACCAATCGGGGGATCTTCGCCAAGAGACCCAGTACTTC
TRBJ1-1 NA NA TRBV7-8 CASSLTYRRGNTEAFF TGTGCCAGCAGCTTAACCTATAGACGCGGGAACACTGAAGCTTTCTTT
TRBJ2-7 few NA TRBV6-1 CASSSRDPQIEQYF TGTGCCAGCAGTTCCCGGGACCCCCAAATCGAGCAGTACTTC
TRBJ1-3 few NA TRBV12-3/TRBV12-4 CASSLAPRGSGNTIYF TGTGCCAGCAGTTTAGCGCCACGGGGATCTGGAAACACCATATATTTT
TRBJ1-6 NA NA TRBV12-3/TRBV12-4 CASSWGSRSSSYNSPLHF TGTGCCAGCAGCTGGGGATCGAGATCAAGCTCCTATAATTCACCCCTCCACTTT
TRBJ1-1 many NA TRBV2 CASSRLENTEAFF TGTGCCAGCAGTCGGCTGGAGAACACTGAAGCTTTCTTT
TRBJ1-6 NA NA TRBV6-1 CARESPLHF TGTGCCAGGGAATCACCCCTCCACTTT